These 2 T cell receptor beta chains were all obtained from the same sample, sequenced in a study of T-cell memory formation after mild COVID-19. From the 5' RACE reads, TCRdb called clonotypes with MiXCR, one entry per CDR3 protein. The sample contains about 240,000 distinct CDR3 sequences, over 9% of which appear only once. The sample taken for sequencing was PBMCs or a T cell subset sorted from them (not recorded which). The receptors shown here come from a man aged 18 to 30 who had mild COVID-19 (a few samples of this study predate the infection). Cell type and time point are not known.

This clonotype was recorded a few times. The genes are TRBV19 and TRBJ1-1, with 7 bases that match TRBD1. This CDR3 region has 13 residues. V was pared by 5 bases and J by 3 bases, with 3 bases of the junction left unmatched. Germline CDR1 and CDR2: LNHDA and SQIVND (reference sequence). CDR3 sequence: CASSLQGHTEAFF. In DNA, the CDR3 is TGTGCCAGTAGTCTACAGGGGCACACTGAAGCTTTCTTT.

V is TRBV6-2 or TRBV6-3 and J is TRBJ2-3, with D possibly matching TRBD2 (5 bases). This CDR3 has 16 residues. V was shortened by 5 bases and J by 4 bases, with 19 bases between the two germline ends. Germline CDR1 reads MNHEY; CDR2 reads SVGEGT. Here the CDR3 DNA reads TGTGCCAGCAGTCCGGGGTTCGTGAGTCGATCAGATACGCAGTATTTT. Its protein is CASSPGFVSRSDTQYF.